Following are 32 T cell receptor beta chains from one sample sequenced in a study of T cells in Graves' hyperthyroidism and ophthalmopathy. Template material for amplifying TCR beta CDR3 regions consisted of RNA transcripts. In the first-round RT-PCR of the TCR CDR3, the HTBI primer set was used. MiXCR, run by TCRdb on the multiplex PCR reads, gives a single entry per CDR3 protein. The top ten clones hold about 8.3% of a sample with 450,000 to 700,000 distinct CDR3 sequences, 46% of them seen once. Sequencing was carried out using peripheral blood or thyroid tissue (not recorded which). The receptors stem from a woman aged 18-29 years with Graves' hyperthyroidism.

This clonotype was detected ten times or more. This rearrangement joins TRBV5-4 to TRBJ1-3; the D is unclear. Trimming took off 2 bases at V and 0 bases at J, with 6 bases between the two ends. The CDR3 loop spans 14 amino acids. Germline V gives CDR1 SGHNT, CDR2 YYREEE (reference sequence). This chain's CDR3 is CASSFKGSGNTIYF. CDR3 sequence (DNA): TGTGCCAGCAGCTTTAAGGGCTCTGGAAACACCATATATTTT.

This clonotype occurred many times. The CDR3 region has the DNA TGTGCCAGCAGCCACGGGGACGAGCAGTACTTC. This translates into CASSHGDEQYF. The J gene is TRBJ2-7, the V gene TRBV14; possibly TRBD2 for D (5 bases). The V and J ends lost 3 bases and 5 bases respectively, with 5 bases between them. The CDR3 runs 11 residues. Germline values: CDR1 SGHDN, CDR2 FVKESK.

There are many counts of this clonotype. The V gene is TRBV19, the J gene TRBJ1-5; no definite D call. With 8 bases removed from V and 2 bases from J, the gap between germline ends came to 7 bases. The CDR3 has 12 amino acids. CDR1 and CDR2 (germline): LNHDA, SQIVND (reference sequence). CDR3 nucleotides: TGTGCCAGTGAGGACGGCAATCAGCCCCAGCATTTT. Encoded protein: CASEDGNQPQHF.

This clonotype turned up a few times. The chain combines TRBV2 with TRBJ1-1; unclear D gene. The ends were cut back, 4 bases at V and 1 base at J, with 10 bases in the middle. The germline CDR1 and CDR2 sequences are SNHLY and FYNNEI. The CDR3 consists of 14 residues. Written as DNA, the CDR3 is TGTGCCAGCAGTGCTCCTCGGGAGAACACTGAAGCTTTCTTT. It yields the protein CASSAPRENTEAFF. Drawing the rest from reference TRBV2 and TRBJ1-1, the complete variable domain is EPEVTQTPSHQVTQMGQEVILRCVPISNHLYFYWYRQILGQKVEFLVSFYNNEISEKSEIFDDQFSVERPDGSNFTLKIRSTKLEDSAMYFCASSAPRENTEAFFGQGTRLTVV.

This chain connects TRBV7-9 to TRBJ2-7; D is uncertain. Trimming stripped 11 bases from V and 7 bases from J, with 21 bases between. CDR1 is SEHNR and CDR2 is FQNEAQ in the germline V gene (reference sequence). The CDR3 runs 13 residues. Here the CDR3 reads CAVVRTEYNEQYF. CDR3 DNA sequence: TGTGCCGTAGTACGGACCGAGTACAATGAGCAGTACTTC.

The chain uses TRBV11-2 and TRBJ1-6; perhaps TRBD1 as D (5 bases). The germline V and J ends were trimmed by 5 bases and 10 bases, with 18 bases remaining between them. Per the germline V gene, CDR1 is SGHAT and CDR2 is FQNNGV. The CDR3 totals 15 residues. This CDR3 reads CASSLLGGMYSPLHF. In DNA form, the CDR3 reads TGTGCCAGCAGCCTCCTCGGGGGAATGTACTCACCCCTCCACTTT.

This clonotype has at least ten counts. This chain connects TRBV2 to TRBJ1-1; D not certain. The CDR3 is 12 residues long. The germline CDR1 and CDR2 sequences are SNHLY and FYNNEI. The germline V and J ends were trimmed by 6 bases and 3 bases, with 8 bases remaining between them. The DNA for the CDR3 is TGTGCCAGCAGGGACTCAGACACTGAAGCTTTCTTT. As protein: CASRDSDTEAFF.

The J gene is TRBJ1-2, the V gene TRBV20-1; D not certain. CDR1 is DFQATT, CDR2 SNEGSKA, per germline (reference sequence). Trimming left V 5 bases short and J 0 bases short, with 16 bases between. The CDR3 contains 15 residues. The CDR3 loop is CSAERREVSNYGYTF. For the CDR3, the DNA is TGCAGTGCTGAGCGGCGGGAGGTATCTAACTATGGCTACACCTTC.

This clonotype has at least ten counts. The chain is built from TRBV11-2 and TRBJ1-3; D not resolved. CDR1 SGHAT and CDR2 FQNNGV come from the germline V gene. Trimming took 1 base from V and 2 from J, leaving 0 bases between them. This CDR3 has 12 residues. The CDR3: CASSLAGNTIYF. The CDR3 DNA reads TGTGCCAGCAGCTTAGCTGGAAACACCATATATTTT.

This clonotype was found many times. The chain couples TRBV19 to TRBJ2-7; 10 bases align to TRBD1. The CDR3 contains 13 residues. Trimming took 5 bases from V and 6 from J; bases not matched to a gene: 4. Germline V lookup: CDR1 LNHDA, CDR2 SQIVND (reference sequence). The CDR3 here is CASSPTGGSEQYF. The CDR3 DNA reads TGTGCCAGTAGTCCGACAGGGGGCTCCGAGCAGTACTTC.

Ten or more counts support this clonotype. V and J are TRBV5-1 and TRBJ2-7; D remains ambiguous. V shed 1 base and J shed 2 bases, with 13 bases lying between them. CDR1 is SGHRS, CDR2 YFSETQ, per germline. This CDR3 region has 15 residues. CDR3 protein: CASSLILSGPYEQYF. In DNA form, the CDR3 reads TGCGCCAGCAGCTTGATTCTGTCTGGACCCTACGAGCAGTACTTC.

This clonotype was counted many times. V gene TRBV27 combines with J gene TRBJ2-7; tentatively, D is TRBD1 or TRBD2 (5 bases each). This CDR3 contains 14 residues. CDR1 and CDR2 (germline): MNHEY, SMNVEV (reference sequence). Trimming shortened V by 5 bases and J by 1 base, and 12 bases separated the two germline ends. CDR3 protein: CASSAGTSSYEQYF. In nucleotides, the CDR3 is TGTGCCAGCAGTGCTGGGACGTCATCCTACGAGCAGTACTTC.

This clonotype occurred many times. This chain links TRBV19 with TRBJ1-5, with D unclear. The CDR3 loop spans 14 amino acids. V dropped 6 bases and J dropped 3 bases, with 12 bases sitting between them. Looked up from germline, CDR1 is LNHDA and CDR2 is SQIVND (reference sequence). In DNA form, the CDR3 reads TGTGCCAGTAGGATCCTGGATGACAATCAGCCCCAGCATTTT. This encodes CASRILDDNQPQHF.

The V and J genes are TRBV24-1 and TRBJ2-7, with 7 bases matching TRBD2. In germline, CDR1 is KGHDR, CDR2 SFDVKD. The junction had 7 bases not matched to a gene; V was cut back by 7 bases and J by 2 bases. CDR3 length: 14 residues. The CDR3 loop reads CATSALAATYEQYF. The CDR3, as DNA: TGTGCCACCAGCGCCCTAGCGGCAACCTACGAGCAGTACTTC.

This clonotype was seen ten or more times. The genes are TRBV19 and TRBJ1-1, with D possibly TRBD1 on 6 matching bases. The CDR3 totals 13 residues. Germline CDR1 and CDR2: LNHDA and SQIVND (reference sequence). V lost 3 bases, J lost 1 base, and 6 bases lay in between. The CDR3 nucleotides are TGTGCCAGTAGTATGGACAGGAACACTGAAGCTTTCTTT. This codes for CASSMDRNTEAFF.

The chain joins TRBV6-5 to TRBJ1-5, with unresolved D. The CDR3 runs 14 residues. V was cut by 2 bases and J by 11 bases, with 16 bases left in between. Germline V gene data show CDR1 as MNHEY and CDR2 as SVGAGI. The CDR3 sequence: CASSYERESETQHF. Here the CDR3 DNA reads TGTGCCAGCAGTTACGAGCGGGAGAGCGAGACCCAGCATTTT.

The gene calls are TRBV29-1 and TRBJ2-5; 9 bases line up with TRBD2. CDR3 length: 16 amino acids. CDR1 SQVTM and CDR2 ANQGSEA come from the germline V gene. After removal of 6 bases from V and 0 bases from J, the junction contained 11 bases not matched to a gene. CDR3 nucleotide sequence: TGCAGCGTCCTCCGGAGGACTAGCGTTTACCAAGAGACCCAGTACTTC. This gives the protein CSVLRRTSVYQETQYF.

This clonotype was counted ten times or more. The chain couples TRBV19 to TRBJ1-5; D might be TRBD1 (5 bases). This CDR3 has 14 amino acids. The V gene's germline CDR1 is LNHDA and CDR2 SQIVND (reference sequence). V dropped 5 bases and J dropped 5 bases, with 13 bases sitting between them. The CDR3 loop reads CASSPGGRDQPQHF. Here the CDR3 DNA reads TGTGCCAGTAGTCCCGGGGGGAGGGATCAGCCCCAGCATTTT. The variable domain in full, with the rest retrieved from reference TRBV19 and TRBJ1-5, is DGGITQSPKYLFRKEGQNVTLSCEQNLNHDAMYWYRQDPGQGLRLIYYSQIVNDFQKGDIAEGYSVSREKKESFPLTVTSAQKNPTAFYLCASSPGGRDQPQHFGDGTRLSIL.

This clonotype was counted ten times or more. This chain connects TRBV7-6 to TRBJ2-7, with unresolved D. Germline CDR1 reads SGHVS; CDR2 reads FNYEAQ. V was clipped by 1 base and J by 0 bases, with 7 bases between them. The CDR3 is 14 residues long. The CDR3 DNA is TGTGCCAGCAGCTTAGTGAGCGACTCCTACGAGCAGTACTTC. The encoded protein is CASSLVSDSYEQYF. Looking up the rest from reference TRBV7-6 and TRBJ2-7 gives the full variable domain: GAGVSQSPRYKVTKRGQDVALRCDPISGHVSLYWYRQALGQGPEFLTYFNYEAQQDKSGLPNDRFSAERPEGSISTLTIQRTEQRDSAMYRCASSLVSDSYEQYFGPGTRLTVT.

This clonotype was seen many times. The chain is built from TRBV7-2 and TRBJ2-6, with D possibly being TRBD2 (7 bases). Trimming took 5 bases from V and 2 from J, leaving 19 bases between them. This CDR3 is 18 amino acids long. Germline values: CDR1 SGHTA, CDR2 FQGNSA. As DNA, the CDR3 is TGTGCCAGCAGCCCAGACGGGGGGCGCTTAACTGGGGCCAACGTCCTGACTTTC. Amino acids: CASSPDGGRLTGANVLTF.

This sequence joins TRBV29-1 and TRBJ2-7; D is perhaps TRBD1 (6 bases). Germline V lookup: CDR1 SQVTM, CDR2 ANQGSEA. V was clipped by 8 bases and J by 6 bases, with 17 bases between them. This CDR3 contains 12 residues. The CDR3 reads CSLLPRGSEQYF. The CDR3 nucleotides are TGCAGCTTATTGCCCAGGGGCTCCGAGCAGTACTTC.

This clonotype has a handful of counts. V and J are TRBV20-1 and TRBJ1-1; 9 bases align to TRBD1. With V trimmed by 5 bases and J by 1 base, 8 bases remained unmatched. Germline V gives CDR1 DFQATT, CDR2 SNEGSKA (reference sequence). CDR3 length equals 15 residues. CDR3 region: CSAYEPTGGNTEAFF. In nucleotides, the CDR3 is TGCAGTGCTTACGAACCGACAGGGGGGAACACTGAAGCTTTCTTT.

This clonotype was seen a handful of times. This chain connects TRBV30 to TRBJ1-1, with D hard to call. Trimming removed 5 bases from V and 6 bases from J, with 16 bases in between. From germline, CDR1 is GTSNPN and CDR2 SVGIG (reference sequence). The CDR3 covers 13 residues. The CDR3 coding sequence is TGTGCCTGGTACCAAGATGTGGGCGCTGAAGCTTTCTTT. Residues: CAWYQDVGAEAFF. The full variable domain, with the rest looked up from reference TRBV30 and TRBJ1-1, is SQTIHQWPATLVQPVGSPLSLECTVEGTSNPNLYWYRQAAGRGLQLLFYSVGIGQISSEVPQNLSASRPQDRQFILSSKKLLLSDSGFYLCAWYQDVGAEAFFGQGTRLTVV.

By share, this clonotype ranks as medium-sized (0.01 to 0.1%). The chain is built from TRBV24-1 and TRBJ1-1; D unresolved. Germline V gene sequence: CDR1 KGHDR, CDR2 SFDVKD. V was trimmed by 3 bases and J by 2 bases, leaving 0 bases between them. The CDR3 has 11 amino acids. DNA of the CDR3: TGTGCCACCAGTGATAACACTGAAGCTTTCTTT. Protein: CATSDNTEAFF.

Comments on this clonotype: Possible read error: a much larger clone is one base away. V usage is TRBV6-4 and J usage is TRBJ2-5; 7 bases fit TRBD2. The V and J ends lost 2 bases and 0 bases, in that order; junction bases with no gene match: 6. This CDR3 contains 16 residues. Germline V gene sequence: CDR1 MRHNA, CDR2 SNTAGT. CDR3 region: CASSDGGGGYQETQYF. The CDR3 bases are TGTGCCAGCAGTGACGGGGGGGGTGGGTACCAAGAGACCCAGTACTTC.

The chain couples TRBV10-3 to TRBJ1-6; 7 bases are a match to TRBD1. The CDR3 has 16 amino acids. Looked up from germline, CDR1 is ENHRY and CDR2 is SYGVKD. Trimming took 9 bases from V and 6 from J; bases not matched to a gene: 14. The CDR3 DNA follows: TGTGCCATTACCCGACAGGGATGGGCAACTAATTCACCCCTCCACTTT. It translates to CAITRQGWATNSPLHF.

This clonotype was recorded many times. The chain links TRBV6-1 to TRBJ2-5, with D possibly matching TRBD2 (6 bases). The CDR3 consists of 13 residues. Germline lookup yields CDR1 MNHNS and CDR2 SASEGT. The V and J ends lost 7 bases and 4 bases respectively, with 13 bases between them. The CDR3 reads CASTGLGRETQYF. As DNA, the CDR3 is TGTGCCAGCACGGGACTGGGCCGAGAGACCCAGTACTTC.

The CDR3 sequence: CASSTQTGAFF. In DNA form, the CDR3 reads TGTGCCAGTAGTACCCAGACAGGGGCTTTCTTT. V usage is TRBV19 and J usage is TRBJ1-1; 7 bases align to TRBD1. The CDR3 extends over 11 amino acids. The V gene end was trimmed by 4 bases and the J gene end by 11 bases; junction bases not matched to a gene: 4. CDR1 LNHDA and CDR2 SQIVND come from the germline V gene (reference sequence).

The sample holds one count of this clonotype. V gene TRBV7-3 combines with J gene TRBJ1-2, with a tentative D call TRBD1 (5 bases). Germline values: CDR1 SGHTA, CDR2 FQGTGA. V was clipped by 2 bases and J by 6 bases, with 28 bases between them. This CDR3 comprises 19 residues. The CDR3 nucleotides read TGTGCCAGCAGCTTAGGAGGTCCGGGGGGTACAGGTGTCCCGAATGGCTACACCTTC. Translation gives CASSLGGPGGTGVPNGYTF.

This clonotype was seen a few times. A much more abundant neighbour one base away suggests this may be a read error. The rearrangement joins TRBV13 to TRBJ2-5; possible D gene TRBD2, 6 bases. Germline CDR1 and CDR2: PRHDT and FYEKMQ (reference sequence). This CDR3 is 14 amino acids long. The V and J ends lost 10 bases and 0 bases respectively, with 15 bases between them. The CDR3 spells CATRASEYQETQYF. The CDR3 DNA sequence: TGTGCCACCAGGGCTAGCGAGTACCAAGAGACCCAGTACTTC.

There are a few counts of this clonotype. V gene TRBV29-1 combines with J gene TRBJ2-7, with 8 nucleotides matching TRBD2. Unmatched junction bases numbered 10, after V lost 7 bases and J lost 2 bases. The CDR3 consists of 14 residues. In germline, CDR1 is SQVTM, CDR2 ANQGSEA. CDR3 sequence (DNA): TGCAGCGGCTCCACCGGGACTAGAGCCTACGAGCAGTACTTC. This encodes CSGSTGTRAYEQYF.

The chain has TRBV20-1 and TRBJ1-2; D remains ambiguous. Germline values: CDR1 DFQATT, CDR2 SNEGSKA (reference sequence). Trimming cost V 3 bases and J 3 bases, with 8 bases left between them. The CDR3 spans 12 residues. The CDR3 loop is CSARGSYYGYTF. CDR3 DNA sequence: TGCAGTGCTAGGGGCAGCTACTATGGCTACACCTTC.